The 27 T cell receptor beta chains in this list originate from one sample, sequenced in a study of blood T cells in healthy people across ages. Sample-barcoded 5' priming and a J-beta primer mix drove a second PCR of about 6 to 12 cycles. TCRdb reprocessed the 5' RACE reads with MiXCR, giving one entry per CDR3 protein. The data hold under 1,100,000 distinct CDR3 sequences, with 25% observed a single time. A further study also used this sample, focusing on T cells of mothers and their children.

Sequencing was carried out using blood. The receptors originated from a girl aged 2 to 9 in good health.

This clonotype was found a few times. The chain is built from TRBV24-1 and TRBJ1-1; no clear D gene. The V gene lost 5 bases and the J gene lost 3 bases, with 9 bases spanning the gap. Germline V gives CDR1 KGHDR, CDR2 SFDVKD. The CDR3 loop spans 13 amino acids. As DNA, the CDR3 is TGTGCCACCAGTGGGGCAGGCCACACTGAAGCTTTCTTT. It is translated as CATSGAGHTEAFF.

In this sample, this clonotype turned up a few times. The chain combines TRBV7-2 with TRBJ2-1, with 12 bases fitting TRBD2. Germline V gene data show CDR1 as SGHTA and CDR2 as FQGNSA. The CDR3 is 14 amino acids. Trimming took 4 bases from V and 9 from J; bases not matched to a gene: 4. This CDR3 reads CASSSSGGAVEQFF. CDR3 nucleotide sequence: TGTGCCAGCAGCTCTAGCGGGGGGGCGGTTGAGCAGTTCTTC.

This clonotype was detected only a few times. This sequence joins TRBV7-2 and TRBJ2-3, with 7 bases identical to TRBD1. Germline CDR1 SGHTA, CDR2 FQGNSA. The CDR3 length is 14 residues. Trimming at V came to 5 bases and at J to 5 bases, leaving 7 bases not matched to a gene. Here the CDR3 reads CASSTRGLVDTQYF. CDR3 sequence (DNA): TGTGCCAGCAGCACAAGGGGGCTGGTAGATACGCAGTATTTT.

Remarks on this clonotype: A much larger clone sits a single nucleotide away, making a read error possible. The J gene is TRBJ2-5, the V gene TRBV7-2; TRBD2 matches 13 bases. The J call is uncertain, as TRBJ2-7 better fits the DNA end. The germline gives CDR1 SGHTA, CDR2 FQGNSA. The CDR3 extends over 13 amino acids. CDR3 sequence (DNA): TGTGCCAGCAGCTGGACTAGCGGGGGCGAGCAGTACTTC. Protein product: CASSWTSGGEQYF.

This rearrangement joins TRBV27 to TRBJ2-7; the D is unclear. This CDR3 comprises 13 residues. The germline V and J ends were trimmed by 0 bases and 3 bases, with 6 bases remaining between them. CDR1 is MNHEY and CDR2 is SMNVEV in the germline V gene (reference sequence). CDR3 loop: CASSLSTNYEQYF. DNA of the CDR3: TGTGCCAGCAGTTTATCGACAAACTACGAGCAGTACTTC.

The V gene is TRBV4-1, the J gene TRBJ1-2; TRBD1 matches 7 bases. Per germline, CDR1 MGHRA and CDR2 YSYEKL. Losses at the gene ends were 3 bases for V and 5 bases for J; bases not matched to a gene: 9. The CDR3 totals 15 residues. CDR3 amino acids: CASSHDRDLGYGYTF. The CDR3 region has the DNA TGCGCCAGCAGCCATGACAGGGATCTAGGATATGGCTACACCTTC.

This clonotype was detected only a few times. The V and J genes are TRBV29-1 and TRBJ1-2, with D possibly TRBD1 on 5 matching bases. The germline V and J ends were trimmed by 1 base and 4 bases, with 10 bases remaining between them. Germline CDR1 reads SQVTM; CDR2 reads ANQGSEA. The CDR3 is 13 residues long. The CDR3 region is CSVEGGDSYGYTF. The CDR3 nucleotides are TGCAGCGTTGAAGGGGGCGACAGCTATGGCTACACCTTC.

Concerning this clonotype: This CDR3 is missing its conserved last phenylalanine or tryptophan, likely due to a read error. The chain carries TRBV2 and TRBJ2-2; no definite D call. V lost 8 bases and J 7 bases, leaving 14 bases between the germline ends. Germline V CDR1 and CDR2: SNHLY, FYNNEI. The CDR3 extends over 13 amino acids. CDR3 sequence reads: CASGRRVDGELFS. Written as DNA, the CDR3 is TGTGCCAGCGGACGAAGGGTTGACGGGGAGCTGTTTTCT.

In its sample, this clonotype was seen a few times. The chain joins TRBV5-1 to TRBJ2-1; 8 nucleotides match TRBD2. V shed 2 bases and J 5 bases; nucleotides not matched to a gene: 6. The CDR3 extends over 15 amino acids. Germline V gene sequence: CDR1 SGHRS, CDR2 YFSETQ. The CDR3 nucleotides read TGCGCCAGCAGCTTAGCGGGAGACCCCCACAATGAGCAGTTCTTC. It encodes CASSLAGDPHNEQFF. The full variable domain, its missing parts supplied by reference TRBV5-1 and TRBJ2-1, is KAGVTQTPRYLIKTRGQQVTLSCSPISGHRSVSWYQQTPGQGLQFLFEYFSETQRNKGNFPGRFSGRQFSNSRSEMNVSTLELGDSALYLCASSLAGDPHNEQFFGPGTRLTVL.

The chain employs TRBV3-1 and TRBJ1-2; TRBD1 aligns across 9 bases. Trimming removed 0 bases from V and 8 bases from J; junction bases left unmatched: 13. Germline assignment: CDR1 LGHDT and CDR2 YNNKEL (reference sequence). The CDR3 covers 17 residues. Here the CDR3 DNA reads TGTGCCAGCAGCCAAGAAGTTGTATGGGGACAGGGAGACGGCTACACCTTC. As protein: CASSQEVVWGQGDGYTF.

The chain joins TRBV6-1 to TRBJ2-1, with D perhaps assigned TRBD1 or TRBD2 (5 bases each). The V gene lost 5 bases and the J gene lost 12 bases, with 26 bases spanning the gap. Germline lookup yields CDR1 MNHNS and CDR2 SASEGT. CDR3 length: 16 amino acids. The CDR3 DNA is TGTGCCAGCAGTCCTGAGGGCAGGGTTCGACCCGTTGGGCAGTTCTTC. Residues: CASSPEGRVRPVGQFF.

This clonotype was detected ten times or more. The J gene is TRBJ2-5, the V gene TRBV9; no clear D gene. The end of the DNA aligns better with TRBJ2-1, so the J call may be wrong. Germline V CDR1 and CDR2: SGDLS, YYNGEE. The CDR3 extends over 13 amino acids. This CDR3 reads CASSVASSHEQFF. The CDR3 DNA is TGTGCCAGCAGCGTAGCAAGTAGTCATGAGCAGTTCTTC.

The chain recombines TRBV4-1 with TRBJ2-1; maybe TRBD2 (6 bases). V dropped 0 bases and J dropped 0 bases, with 6 bases sitting between them. Germline loops: CDR1 MGHRA, CDR2 YSYEKL. The CDR3 totals 15 residues. The CDR3 sequence: CASSQETSSYNEQFF. In nucleotides, the CDR3 is TGCGCCAGCAGCCAAGAGACTAGCTCCTACAATGAGCAGTTCTTC.

This clonotype has just a few counts. This chain links TRBV11-2 with TRBJ2-5, with D possibly TRBD2 on 6 matching bases. Trimming took off 4 bases at V and 11 bases at J, with 20 bases between the two ends. There are 14 residues in the CDR3. Germline assignment: CDR1 SGHAT and CDR2 FQNNGV. The CDR3 bases are TGTGCCAGCAGCTCGTCCAGCTACAGGAGGGAGCAGTACTTC. This sequence encodes CASSSSSYRREQYF.

The rearrangement uses TRBV5-1 and TRBJ2-3; 12 nucleotides align to TRBD1. The germline CDR1 and CDR2 sequences are SGHRS and YFSETQ. J lost 5 bases, V lost 1 base, and 2 bases had no gene match. CDR3 length equals 15 residues. CDR3 DNA: TGCGCCAGCAGCTTGTGGGACAGGGGGCAAGATACGCAGTATTTT. Protein: CASSLWDRGQDTQYF. Supplemented by reference TRBV5-1 and TRBJ2-3, the full variable domain reads KAGVTQTPRYLIKTRGQQVTLSCSPISGHRSVSWYQQTPGQGLQFLFEYFSETQRNKGNFPGRFSGRQFSNSRSEMNVSTLELGDSALYLCASSLWDRGQDTQYFGPGTRLTVL.

This clonotype was observed a few times. The CDR3 DNA follows: TGCGCCAGCAGCTTCCTCTTTTCCGTAGCGGGAGGAGGCCAGGAACAAGAGACCCAGTACTTC. Residues: CASSFLFSVAGGGQEQETQYF. J is TRBJ2-5 and V is TRBV5-1, with 10 bases identical to TRBD2. This CDR3 comprises 21 residues. Germline CDR1 SGHRS, CDR2 YFSETQ. Trimming at V came to 2 bases and at J to 2 bases, leaving 21 bases not matched to a gene. Based on the CDR3 plus reference TRBV5-1 and TRBJ2-5, the full variable domain is KAGVTQTPRYLIKTRGQQVTLSCSPISGHRSVSWYQQTPGQGLQFLFEYFSETQRNKGNFPGRFSGRQFSNSRSEMNVSTLELGDSALYLCASSFLFSVAGGGQEQETQYFGPGTRLLVL.

The chain joins TRBV2 to TRBJ2-7; D is perhaps TRBD2 (6 bases). The CDR3 has 13 amino acids. V was clipped by 6 bases and J by 6 bases, with 15 bases between them. The germline V gene has CDR1 SNHLY and CDR2 FYNNEI. Written as DNA, the CDR3 is TGTGCCAGCAGGGATCCGGGAGTTGGCGAGCAGTACTTC. This gives the protein CASRDPGVGEQYF.

This chain connects TRBV19 to TRBJ2-1; D gene unclear. Trimming stripped 1 base from V and 6 bases from J, with 4 bases between. CDR3 length equals 12 residues. Germline V gene lookup returns CDR1 LNHDA and CDR2 SQIVND (reference sequence). DNA for the CDR3: TGTGCCAGTAGTATAGGGGCCAATGAGCAGTTCTTC. Protein: CASSIGANEQFF.

A few counts support this clonotype. The gene calls are TRBV20-1 and TRBJ1-2; D perhaps matches TRBD1 (5 bases). This CDR3 comprises 14 residues. The V end was cut by 2 bases, the J end by 4 bases, with 14 bases between. Germline values: CDR1 DFQATT, CDR2 SNEGSKA (reference sequence). The DNA for the CDR3 is TGCAGTGCTAGAATCAGGGACGGATTCTATGGCTACACCTTC. It yields the protein CSARIRDGFYGYTF.

This clonotype has a handful of counts. CDR3 coding DNA: TGTGCCAGCAGCCCCACCTATAGAAACTATGGCTACACCTTC. Its protein is CASSPTYRNYGYTF. This chain links TRBV28 with TRBJ1-2; D gene ambiguous. Germline CDR1 and CDR2: MDHEN and SYDVKM. The CDR3 has 14 amino acids. The V end was cut by 6 bases, the J end by 2 bases, with 13 bases between.

This clonotype was detected only a few times. The chain carries TRBV4-2 and TRBJ1-1; 7 bases are a match to TRBD1. Losses at the gene ends were 0 bases for V and 4 bases for J; bases not matched to a gene: 5. The germline V gene encodes CDR1 LGHNA and CDR2 YNFKEQ. The CDR3 covers 15 residues. The DNA of the CDR3 is TGTGCCAGCAGCCAAGAAGAGACAGGGATCACTGAAGCTTTCTTT. Its protein product is CASSQEETGITEAFF.

J is TRBJ2-7 and V is TRBV20-1; D gene unclear. Germline lookup yields CDR1 DFQATT and CDR2 SNEGSKA (reference sequence). CDR3 length: 13 amino acids. V gave up 0 bases and J gave up 3 bases, with 9 bases separating them. Written as DNA, the CDR3 is TGCAGTGCTAGAGATCGGCGGTACTACGAGCAGTACTTC. This sequence encodes CSARDRRYYEQYF.

In the case of this clonotype: The junction does not match germline at one end; this may be a read error. The chain is built from TRBV3-1 and TRBJ2-3; 8 bases agree with TRBD2. In germline, CDR1 is LGHDT, CDR2 YNNKEL (reference sequence). CDR3 size: 17 residues. The CDR3 bases are TGCGCCAGCAGCCAAGGAACGGCACTAGCGGACACAGATACGCAGTATTTT. This encodes CASSQGTALADTDTQYF.

As regards this clonotype: A read error may produce the germline difference seen at one junction end. V and J are TRBV13 and TRBJ2-7, with TRBD1 identical over 7 bases. CDR1 is PRHDT and CDR2 is FYEKMQ in the germline V gene (reference sequence). This CDR3 has 15 amino acids. The CDR3 reads CASSLGWTGFYEQYF. CDR3 nucleotides: TGTGCCAGCAGCCTAGGCTGGACAGGTTTTTACGAGCAGTACTTC.

This clonotype was counted between two and nine times. Sequence at one end of the junction differs from germline and may be a read error. This sequence joins TRBV27 and TRBJ2-1, with 7 bases that match TRBD1. The J call may be wrong; the DNA end is better matched by TRBJ2-7. This CDR3 is 16 amino acids long. Germline CDR1 MNHEY, CDR2 SMNVEV (reference sequence). DNA for the CDR3: TGCGCCAGTAGTTTATCGTTGACAGGGCTGAAAGGGGGGCAGTACTTC. Protein product: CASSLSLTGLKGGQYF.

This clonotype occurred a few times. The chain uses TRBV20-1 and TRBJ1-1, with D unclear. This CDR3 is 14 amino acids long. Per the germline V gene, CDR1 is DFQATT and CDR2 is SNEGSKA (reference sequence). V lost 6 bases and J lost 2, with 16 bases in between. The CDR3 sequence is CSADRGPPNTEAFF. The CDR3 DNA reads TGCAGTGCAGATCGAGGGCCGCCCAACACTGAAGCTTTCTTT.

This clonotype has just a few counts. The CDR3 does not end in the conserved phenylalanine or tryptophan, so this is likely a read error. The chain has TRBV10-3 and TRBJ2-7; D is unresolved. Germline CDR1 is ENHRY and CDR2 is SYGVKD. Trimming stripped 10 bases from V and 6 bases from J, with 22 bases between. The CDR3 extends over 14 amino acids. CDR3 in amino acids: CANLAIQHLPEQYL. In nucleotides, the CDR3 is TGTGCCAACCTTGCTATACAGCACCTTCCCGAGCAGTACCTC.